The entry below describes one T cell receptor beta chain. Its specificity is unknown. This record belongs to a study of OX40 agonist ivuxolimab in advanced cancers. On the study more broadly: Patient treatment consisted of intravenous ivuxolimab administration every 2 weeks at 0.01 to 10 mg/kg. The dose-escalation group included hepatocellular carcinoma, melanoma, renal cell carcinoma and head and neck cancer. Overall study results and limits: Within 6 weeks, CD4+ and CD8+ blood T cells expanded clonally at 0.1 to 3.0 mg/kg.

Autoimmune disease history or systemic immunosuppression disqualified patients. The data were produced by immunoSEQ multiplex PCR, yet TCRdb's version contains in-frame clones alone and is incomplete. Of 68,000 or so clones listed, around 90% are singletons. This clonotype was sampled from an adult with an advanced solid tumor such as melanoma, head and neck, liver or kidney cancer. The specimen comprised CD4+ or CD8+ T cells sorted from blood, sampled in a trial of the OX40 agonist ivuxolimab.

CDR3 nucleotide sequence: TGCGCCAGCAGCTTTGTTTTTGGGGAGCAGTTCTTC. The encoded protein is CASSFVFGEQFF. The rearrangement joins TRBV5-1 to TRBJ2-1; D is uncertain. The CDR3 contains 12 residues. V lost 2 bases and J 10 bases, leaving 10 bases between the germline ends. Looked up from germline, CDR1 is SGHRS and CDR2 is YFSETQ. The full variable domain, in which reference TRBV5-1 and TRBJ2-1 provide the parts outside the CDR3, is KAGVTQTPRYLIKTRGQQVTLSCSPISGHRSVSWYQQTPGQGLQFLFEYFSETQRNKGNFPGRFSGRQFSNSRSEMNVSTLELGDSALYLCASSFVFGEQFFGPGTRLTVL.